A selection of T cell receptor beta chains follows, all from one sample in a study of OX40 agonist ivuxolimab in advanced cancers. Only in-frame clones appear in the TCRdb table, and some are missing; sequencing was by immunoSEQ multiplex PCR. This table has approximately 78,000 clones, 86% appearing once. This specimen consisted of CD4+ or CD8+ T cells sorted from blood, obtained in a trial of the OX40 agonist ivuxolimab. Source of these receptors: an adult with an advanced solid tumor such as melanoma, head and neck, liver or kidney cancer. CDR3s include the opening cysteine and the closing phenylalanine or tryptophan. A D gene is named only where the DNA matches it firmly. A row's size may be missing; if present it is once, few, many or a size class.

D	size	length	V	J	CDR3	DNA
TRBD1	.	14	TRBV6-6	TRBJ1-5	CASRDRERSQPQHF	TGTGCCAGCAGGGACAGGGAGAGGAGTCAGCCCCAGCATTTT
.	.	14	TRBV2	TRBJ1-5	CASSVGGDVQPQHF	TGTGCCAGCAGTGTTGGGGGGGATGTTCAGCCCCAGCATTTT
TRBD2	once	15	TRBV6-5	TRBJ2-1	CASSPLAGRYNEQFF	TGTGCCAGCAGCCCACTAGCGGGCCGCTACAATGAGCAGTTCTTC
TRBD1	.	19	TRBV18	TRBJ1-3	CASSPTGTGSPSSGNTIYF	TGTGCCAGCTCACCTACCGGGACAGGGTCACCTAGCTCTGGAAACACCATATATTTT
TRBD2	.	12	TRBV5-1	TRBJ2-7	CASSLEGGEQYF	TGCGCCAGCAGCTTGGAGGGAGGGGAGCAGTACTTC
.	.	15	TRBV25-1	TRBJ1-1	CASSEFEKRDTEAFF	TGTGCCAGCAGTGAATTTGAGAAGAGGGACACTGAAGCTTTCTTT
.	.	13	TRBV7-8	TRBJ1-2	CASSLGGTYGYTF	TGTGCCAGCAGCTTAGGAGGGACCTATGGCTACACCTTC
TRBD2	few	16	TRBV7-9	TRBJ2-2	CASSSTLAGETGELFF	TGTGCCAGCAGCTCGACTTTAGCGGGAGAGACCGGGGAGCTGTTTTTT
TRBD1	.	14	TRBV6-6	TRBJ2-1	CASRTGQGKDEQFF	TGTGCCAGCAGAACGGGACAGGGTAAGGATGAGCAGTTCTTC
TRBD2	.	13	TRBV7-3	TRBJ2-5	CASSLLAEETQYF	TGTGCCAGCAGCTTACTAGCGGAAGAGACCCAGTACTTC
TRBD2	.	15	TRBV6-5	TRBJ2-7	CASSRLTGGTYEQYF	TGTGCCAGCAGCCGACTAACGGGAGGTACCTACGAGCAGTACTTC
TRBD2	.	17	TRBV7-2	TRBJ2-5	CASSLAGGLAGQETQYF	TGTGCCAGCAGCTTAGCAGGGGGACTAGCGGGGCAAGAGACCCAGTACTTC
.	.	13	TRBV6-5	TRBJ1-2	CASSYDLLYGYTF	TGTGCCAGCAGTTACGACCTCCTTTATGGCTACACCTTC
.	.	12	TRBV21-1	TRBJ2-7	CAYPPQAYEQYF	TGTGCCTACCCGCCTCAGGCCTACGAGCAGTACTTC
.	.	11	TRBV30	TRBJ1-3	CAWVVGNTIYF	TGTGCCTGGGTGGTCGGAAACACCATATATTTT
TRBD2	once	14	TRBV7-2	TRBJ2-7	CASSLGGLANAEYF	TGTGCCAGCAGCTTAGGGGGACTAGCAAATGCTGAGTACTTC
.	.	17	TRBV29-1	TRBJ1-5	CSVTRSGGTLSNQPQHF	TGCAGCGTCACCCGCAGTGGGGGAACCCTAAGCAATCAGCCCCAGCATTTT
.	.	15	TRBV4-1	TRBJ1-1	CASSQDPGMNTEAFF	TGCGCCAGCAGCCAAGATCCAGGGATGAACACTGAAGCTTTCTTT
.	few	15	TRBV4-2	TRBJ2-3	CASSHLSGSTDTQYF	TGTGCCAGCAGCCACTTAAGCGGGTCAACAGATACGCAGTATTTT
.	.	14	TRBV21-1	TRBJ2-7	CASSPSLEIGEQYF	TGTGCCAGCAGCCCATCCCTTGAGATTGGCGAGCAGTACTTC
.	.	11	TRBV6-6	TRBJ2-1	CASTGYNEQFF	TGTGCCAGCACAGGGTACAATGAGCAGTTCTTC
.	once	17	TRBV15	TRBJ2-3	CATSRALSGAGTDTQYF	TGTGCCACCAGCAGAGCTTTAAGTGGCGCTGGCACAGATACGCAGTATTTT
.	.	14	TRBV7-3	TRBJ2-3	CASSSGVSTDTQYF	TGTGCCAGCAGCTCCGGGGTTAGCACAGATACGCAGTATTTT
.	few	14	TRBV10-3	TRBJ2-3	CAISGWRDEDTQYF	TGTGCCATCAGTGGGTGGAGGGATGAGGATACGCAGTATTTT
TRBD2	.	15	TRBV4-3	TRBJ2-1	CASSQAASGVNEQFF	TGCGCCAGCAGCCAAGCGGCTAGCGGAGTCAATGAGCAGTTCTTC
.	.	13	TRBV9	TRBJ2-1	CASSVGRPDEQFF	TGTGCCAGCAGCGTAGGGAGACCCGACGAGCAGTTCTTC